The following is a T cell receptor beta chain sequence with its context. This sample is part of a study of blood T cells in healthy people across ages. The authors ran a second PCR of roughly 6 to 11 cycles using a sample-barcoded 5' primer and a J-beta primer mix. TCRdb called the 5' RACE reads again in MiXCR, with one record for every CDR3 protein. Counted here are 750,000 to 950,000 distinct CDR3 sequences, less than 70% occurring once; the ten biggest clones make up approximately 41%. The V end lost 3 bases, the J end lost 4 bases, and 15 bases lay between the germline ends. The germline V gene has CDR1 DFQATT and CDR2 SNEGSKA (reference sequence). This CDR3 spans 14 amino acids.

Sequenced sample: blood. The chain employs TRBV20-1 and TRBJ2-5; D possibly corresponds to TRBD1 (5 bases). This clonotype originated in a man older than 75 in good health. The CDR3 coding sequence is TGCAGTGCTAGTACAACAGGTCTGGGAGAGACCCAGTACTTC. It codes for CSASTTGLGETQYF.